In its sample, the clone carrying this TCR beta chain was seen a few times. The antigen is unknown. Genomic DNA templated the TCR beta VDJ and CDR3 profiling. TCRdb used MiXCR to reprocess the reads, holding one entry per CDR3 protein. Altogether a few hundred thousand distinct CDR3 sequences are present, about 56% being singletons, with the ten largest covering approximately 8%. This record comes from a study of CD8+CD57+ T cells in acquired aplastic anemia. Study background: Sorted CD4+ and CD8+ cells gave a mean 3.2 ug DNA, range 0.2 to 27.4 ug. Regarding the study as a whole: There were over 25 CD8+ CDR3 sequences that occurred in both patients and controls.

V dropped 5 bases and J dropped 4; count of bases not matched to a gene: 6. In germline, CDR1 is SEHNR, CDR2 FQNEAQ (reference sequence). The CDR3 is 14 amino acids. The TCR was taken from a human donor with severe aplastic anemia or a healthy control (not recorded which). Material: sorted CD4+, CD8+, or CD8+CD57+ T cells (not recorded which) from PBMCs. The chain joins TRBV7-9 to TRBJ2-5; 8 bases map to TRBD1. The CDR3 region has the DNA TGTGCCAGCAGCAAGACAGGGGAGGCAGAGACCCAGTACTTC. Translation: CASSKTGEAETQYF.